These 27 T cell receptor beta chains were sequenced from one sample in a study of cytomegalovirus exposure and HLA in healthy donors. 60 Vbeta and 13 Jbeta primers were used in PCR. The data were produced by immunoSEQ multiplex PCR, yet TCRdb's version contains in-frame clones alone and is incomplete. Here the sample spans under 200,000 clones, 80% to 90% being singletons. Sample: PBMCs. The receptor source for this set is a young woman in good health and CMV-seronegative.

The gene calls are TRBV18 and TRBJ1-2; D possibly corresponds to TRBD1 (6 bases). Germline-derived CDR1 and CDR2 are KGHSH and LQKENI. The V end was cut by 1 base, the J end by 3 bases, with 9 bases between. CDR3 length equals 14 residues. Written as DNA, the CDR3 is TGTGCCAGCTCACCACAGGACAGAGACTATGGCTACACCTTC. Protein: CASSPQDRDYGYTF.

This clone occurred a few times. The chain carries TRBV2 and TRBJ1-1; 7 nucleotides line up with TRBD1. There are 14 residues in the CDR3. J gave up 5 bases and V 4 bases, and 7 bases lay outside the gene matches. Germline CDR1 and CDR2: SNHLY and FYNNEI. In DNA, the CDR3 is TGTGCCAGCAGTGCCCGGACAGGAAGGACTGAAGCTTTCTTT. Protein: CASSARTGRTEAFF.

The chain uses TRBV27 and TRBJ2-7, with unresolved D. Germline V gives CDR1 MNHEY, CDR2 SMNVEV (reference sequence). The CDR3 has 13 residues. V lost 1 base and J 5 bases, leaving 9 bases between the germline ends. The CDR3 here is CASSLFDTNEQYF. Here the CDR3 DNA reads TGTGCCAGCAGTTTATTTGACACCAACGAGCAGTACTTC.

The chain combines TRBV25-1 with TRBJ1-2; D remains ambiguous. The CDR3 runs to 13 residues. Trimming cost V 3 bases and J 8 bases, with 13 bases left between them. Germline V gene sequence: CDR1 MGHDK, CDR2 SYGVNS. The CDR3 coding sequence is TGTGCCAGCAGTGATTCAACACGCGGCGGCTACACCTTC. Translation: CASSDSTRGGYTF.

The genes are TRBV7-6 and TRBJ2-1; TRBD2 aligns across 8 bases. There are 14 residues in the CDR3. The germline gives CDR1 SGHVS, CDR2 FNYEAQ. Germline trimming cut 2 bases from V and 9 bases from J; bases unmatched to any gene: 6. This chain's CDR3 is CASSLPGGGGEQFF. DNA for the CDR3: TGTGCCAGCAGCTTACCGGGAGGGGGAGGTGAGCAGTTCTTC.

This clone has just a few counts. The J gene is TRBJ2-2, the V gene TRBV5-6; D possibly corresponds to TRBD1 (6 bases). CDR1 and CDR2 from the germline V gene are SGHDT and YYEEEE. Trimming took 4 bases from V and 2 from J, leaving 12 bases between them. The CDR3 contains 15 residues. This CDR3 is CASSRGQRNTGELFF. The CDR3 DNA follows: TGTGCCAGCAGCAGGGGACAAAGAAACACCGGGGAGCTGTTTTTT.

The V and J genes are TRBV2 and TRBJ2-7; D gene ambiguous. The length of the CDR3 is 11 residues. Trimming cost V 3 bases and J 3 bases, with 3 bases left between them. Germline V CDR1 and CDR2: SNHLY, FYNNEI. The CDR3 region has the DNA TGTGCCAGCAGTGATAACTACGAGCAGTACTTC. Translation: CASSDNYEQYF.

There are a few counts of this clone. This CDR3 reads CASSWTSGDNEQFF. In DNA form, the CDR3 reads TGTGCCAGCAGCTGGACTAGCGGGGACAATGAGCAGTTCTTC. The genes are TRBV5-4 and TRBJ2-1, with 12 bases matching TRBD2. CDR3 length equals 14 residues. V lost 3 bases and J lost 5; bases outside the gene matches: 0. Germline V gene lookup returns CDR1 SGHNT and CDR2 YYREEE (reference sequence).

This sequence joins TRBV2 and TRBJ1-6; 10 bases agree with TRBD1. V shed 5 bases, J shed 9 bases, and the junction held 13 bases outside the gene matches. Germline CDR1 SNHLY, CDR2 FYNNEI. The CDR3 length is 17 residues. Written as DNA, the CDR3 is TGTGCCAGCAGTCCCCGGACAGGGGGTTCTTCGGGTTCACCCCTCCACTTT. The encoded protein is CASSPRTGGSSGSPLHF.

Worth noting for this clone: Because the CDR3's place on the DNA is in doubt, the DNA is left out and the CDR3 is given as listed by TCRdb. The chain uses TRBV28 and TRBJ2-1; the DNA was not used to check the table's D call, TRBD2. Germline V gene data show CDR1 as MDHEN and CDR2 as SYDVKM. The CDR3 totals 11 residues, both ends included. CDR3 in amino acids: CASSFGLGAVF.

This clone was recorded a few times. The chain recombines TRBV9 with TRBJ1-1; D is uncertain. Trimming took 0 bases from V and 0 from J, leaving 9 bases between them. Germline V lookup: CDR1 SGDLS, CDR2 YYNGEE. The CDR3 sequence is 15 residues long. The CDR3 sequence is CASSVGAVLNTEAFF. The CDR3 DNA is TGTGCCAGCAGCGTAGGGGCAGTTTTGAACACTGAAGCTTTCTTT. Filled out from reference TRBV9 and TRBJ1-1, the complete variable domain reads DSGVTQTPKHLITATGQRVTLRCSPRSGDLSVYWYQQSLDQGLQFLIQYYNGEERAKGNILERFSAQQFPDLHSELNLSSLELGDSALYFCASSVGAVLNTEAFFGQGTRLTVV.

A few counts support this clone. The chain carries TRBV25-1 and TRBJ2-5; D is perhaps TRBD1 (6 bases). The ends were cut back, 3 bases at V and 3 bases at J, with 14 bases in the middle. There are 15 residues in the CDR3. Germline V gene data show CDR1 as MGHDK and CDR2 as SYGVNS. The CDR3 is CASSDQGRVEETQYF. The CDR3 region has the DNA TGTGCCAGCAGTGATCAGGGGCGGGTGGAAGAGACCCAGTACTTC.

The chain links TRBV27 to TRBJ2-7; D perhaps matches TRBD2 (5 bases). The CDR3 contains 14 residues. V was shortened by 6 bases and J by 2 bases, with 14 bases between the two germline ends. From germline, CDR1 is MNHEY and CDR2 SMNVEV (reference sequence). The CDR3 loop is CASRQVRGTYEQYF. CDR3 bases: TGTGCCAGCAGGCAAGTGAGAGGGACCTACGAGCAGTACTTC.

This clone was counted only a few times. The chain employs TRBV4-1 and TRBJ1-6, with D possibly being TRBD1 (5 bases). The V gene's germline CDR1 is MGHRA and CDR2 YSYEKL. With 3 bases removed from V and 9 bases from J, the gap between germline ends came to 9 bases. This CDR3 contains 13 residues. The CDR3: CASSHDSLSPLHF. CDR3 nucleotides: TGCGCCAGCAGCCATGACAGTCTTTCACCCCTCCACTTT.

The chain employs TRBV6-6 and TRBJ2-5, with D perhaps TRBD1 (6 bases). Germline CDR1 and CDR2: MNHNY and SVGAGI (reference sequence). The CDR3 consists of 15 residues. Deletions cut 2 bases from V and 5 bases from J, with 15 bases between. Here the CDR3 DNA reads TGTGCCAGCAGTTACCGACGGACAGAGGGGGAGACCCAGTACTTC. It is translated as CASSYRRTEGETQYF.

The V call is TRBV14, the J call TRBJ2-7; 9 nucleotides align to TRBD1. The germline V gene encodes CDR1 SGHDN and CDR2 FVKESK. The CDR3 totals 16 residues. The V and J ends lost 2 bases and 4 bases, in that order; junction bases with no gene match: 9. This chain's CDR3 is CASSQLPGQGGYEQYF. The CDR3 DNA follows: TGTGCCAGCAGCCAATTACCGGGACAGGGTGGGTACGAGCAGTACTTC.

This clone was seen more than once but under ten times. CDR3 DNA sequence: TGCGCCAGCAGCCAAGAACGGGCAACTAATGAAAAACTGTTTTTT. Its translation is CASSQERATNEKLFF. This chain connects TRBV4-1 to TRBJ1-4; D is ambiguous. The CDR3 runs 15 residues. V was trimmed by 0 bases and J by 0 bases, leaving 5 bases between them. CDR1 MGHRA and CDR2 YSYEKL come from the germline V gene.

This chain joins TRBV18 and TRBJ2-6, with D possibly TRBD1 on 5 matching bases. From germline, CDR1 is KGHSH and CDR2 LQKENI. The V gene lost 1 base and the J gene lost 2 bases, with 6 bases spanning the gap. This CDR3 is 15 amino acids long. The CDR3 bases are TGTGCCAGCTCACCACAGGGGCCTGGGGCCAACGTCCTGACTTTC. As protein: CASSPQGPGANVLTF.

CDR3 residues: CASSFVRTSGSVSYNEQFF. The CDR3 region has the DNA TGTGCCAGCAGCTTTGTCCGGACTAGCGGGAGTGTCTCCTACAATGAGCAGTTCTTC. This chain links TRBV5-8 with TRBJ2-1; 13 bases agree with TRBD2. The length of the CDR3 is 19 residues. The ends lost 2 bases at V and 0 bases at J; junction bases unmatched: 8. Germline V CDR1 and CDR2: SGHTS, YDEGEE.

The V call is TRBV4-1, the J call TRBJ2-2; 7 nucleotides agree with TRBD1. Germline V gives CDR1 MGHRA, CDR2 YSYEKL. V was pared by 2 bases and J by 6 bases, with 6 bases of the junction left unmatched. This CDR3 spans 15 amino acids. Here the CDR3 reads CASSQYPTGAGELFF. The DNA of the CDR3 is TGCGCCAGCAGCCAATATCCTACAGGGGCCGGGGAGCTGTTTTTT.

This chain joins TRBV19 and TRBJ1-4, with D perhaps TRBD1 (5 bases). The V and J ends lost 1 base and 3 bases respectively, with 12 bases between them. The CDR3 loop spans 16 amino acids. Germline CDR1 and CDR2: LNHDA and SQIVND (reference sequence). The CDR3 region has the DNA TGTGCCAGTAGTATAGGGTCAGGGTGGGCTAATGAAAAACTGTTTTTT. This sequence encodes CASSIGSGWANEKLFF.

For this clone: At one of its ends the junction is not consistent with the germline gene, which may arise from a read error. The rearrangement links TRBV7-2 to TRBJ1-5, with D possibly being TRBD1 (5 bases). In germline, CDR1 is SGHTA, CDR2 FQGNSA. The CDR3 is 15 amino acids. CDR3 in amino acids: CASSLTGDSNRPQHF. For the CDR3, the DNA is TGTGCCAGCAGCTTAACAGGAGATAGCAATCGGCCCCAGCATTTT.

V is TRBV5-1 and J is TRBJ2-2; D might be TRBD1 (6 bases). CDR3 length: 13 amino acids. V was trimmed by 2 bases and J by 6 bases, leaving 8 bases between them. Germline V gives CDR1 SGHRS, CDR2 YFSETQ. The CDR3 is CASSLQGSGELFF. The CDR3 DNA sequence: TGCGCCAGCAGCTTACAGGGTTCCGGGGAGCTGTTTTTT.

This chain links TRBV11-2 with TRBJ2-5, with 8 bases aligning to TRBD1. The J call is in doubt because the DNA end fits TRBJ2-7 better. The CDR3 is 14 residues long. Germline assignment: CDR1 SGHAT and CDR2 FQNNGV. The CDR3 protein is CASSLQTGVYEQYF. The CDR3 DNA reads as TGTGCCAGCAGCTTACAGACAGGGGTCTACGAGCAGTACTTC.

This chain connects TRBV29-1 to TRBJ2-2; 9 bases are shared with TRBD2. The CDR3 is 16 residues long. V trimming: 5 bases; J trimming: 7 bases; junction bases outside the gene matches: 14. Germline V gene data show CDR1 as SQVTM and CDR2 as ANQGSEA. CDR3 sequence: CSVSKLAGETSGELFF. As DNA, the CDR3 is TGCAGCGTTTCCAAACTAGCGGGCGAGACCAGCGGGGAGCTGTTTTTT.

The V call is TRBV7-8, the J call TRBJ1-5, with D unresolved. Trimming shortened V by 1 base and J by 5 bases, and 6 bases separated the two germline ends. This CDR3 is 13 amino acids long. Germline-derived CDR1 and CDR2 are SGHVS and FQNEAQ. The CDR3 bases are TGTGCCAGCAGCTTAGGAAGAGATCAGCCCCAGCATTTT. Residues: CASSLGRDQPQHF.

The V and J genes are TRBV27 and TRBJ1-6; 7 nucleotides match TRBD1. CDR1 and CDR2 (germline): MNHEY, SMNVEV (reference sequence). The CDR3 is made up of 14 amino acids. The V segment lost 8 bases and the J segment 9 bases; nucleotides outside the gene matches: 10. CDR3 bases: TGTGCCAGCCGGAGTTACAGGGGCGTTTCACCCCTCCACTTT. Its protein product is CASRSYRGVSPLHF.